This entry lists 13 T cell receptor beta chains sequenced from one sample in a study of T cell repertoires in cytomegalovirus infection. TCRdb independently ran MiXCR on the reads; one entry per CDR3 protein. Found here are around 500,000 distinct CDR3 sequences, about 39% of them singletons; the top ten hold 40% to 50%. These receptors have no known antigen. Sequenced material: cultured PBMCs, taken from culture after CMV antigen stimulation. Receptor source: a human donor in good health (CMV status not recorded). Some clones in this sample may be carry-over from other donors' samples.

The V call is TRBV7-2, the J call TRBJ2-7, with D uncertain. The CDR3 loop spans 17 amino acids. Trimming pared 0 bases from V and 0 bases from J, leaving 15 bases between. Germline V gene sequence: CDR1 SGHTA, CDR2 FQGNSA. The CDR3 region is CASSLAIRSRFSYEQYF. The CDR3, as DNA: TGTGCCAGCAGCTTAGCGATACGGTCACGATTCTCCTACGAGCAGTACTTC.

J is TRBJ1-2 and V is TRBV6-1; a possible D gene is TRBD1 (6 bases). The V end was cut by 6 bases, the J end by 8 bases, with 16 bases between. CDR1 is MNHNS, CDR2 SASEGT, per germline. The CDR3 is 13 residues long. DNA of the CDR3: TGTGCCAGCAGGCCCGGACAGTCTAGGGGCTACACCTTC. Its protein product is CASRPGQSRGYTF.

V usage is TRBV11-2 and J usage is TRBJ2-1; 9 bases align to TRBD2. Losses at the gene ends were 5 bases for V and 9 bases for J; bases not matched to a gene: 17. The germline V gene has CDR1 SGHAT and CDR2 FQNNGV. This CDR3 is 17 amino acids long. The CDR3 loop reads CASSRDVAGGGLSEQFF. CDR3 in DNA: TGTGCCAGCAGCCGAGATGTCGCGGGGGGGGGCTTAAGTGAGCAGTTCTTC.

This clonotype was counted many times. This rearrangement joins TRBV7-2 to TRBJ2-5; perhaps TRBD1 as D (5 bases). Germline V lookup: CDR1 SGHTA, CDR2 FQGNSA. The V end was cut by 5 bases, the J end by 4 bases, with 11 bases between. The CDR3 spans 13 residues. For the CDR3, the DNA is TGTGCCAGCAGCCCCAGGGTTGGAGAGACCCAGTACTTC. It yields the protein CASSPRVGETQYF. The variable domain in full, with the rest retrieved from reference TRBV7-2 and TRBJ2-5, is GAGVSQSPSNKVTEKGKDVELRCDPISGHTALYWYRQSLGQGLEFLIYFQGNSAPDKSGLPSDRFSAERTGGSVSTLTIQRTQQEDSAVYLCASSPRVGETQYFGPGTRLLVL.

The genes are TRBV6-2 or TRBV6-3 and TRBJ2-5; D is possibly TRBD1 or TRBD2 (5 bases each). The germline V and J ends were trimmed by 6 bases and 5 bases, with 19 bases remaining between them. CDR3 length equals 15 residues. Germline lookup yields CDR1 MNHEY and CDR2 SVGEGT. The CDR3 protein is CASRRGRGGGETQYF. Here the CDR3 DNA reads TGTGCCAGCAGAAGGGGACGGGGTGGCGGTGAGACCCAGTACTTC.

The CDR3 spells CASSLLANNQPQHF. For the CDR3, the DNA is TGTGCCAGCAGCTTACTAGCTAATAATCAGCCCCAGCATTTT. The chain employs TRBV7-2 and TRBJ1-5, with D hard to call. In germline, CDR1 is SGHTA, CDR2 FQGNSA. Trimming took 2 bases from V and 4 from J, leaving 9 bases between them. CDR3 length equals 14 residues.

This chain connects TRBV7-2 to TRBJ2-5, with 10 bases matching TRBD2. The V and J ends lost 5 bases and 5 bases, in that order; junction bases with no gene match: 8. In germline, CDR1 is SGHTA, CDR2 FQGNSA. The CDR3 is made up of 15 amino acids. The CDR3 nucleotides are TGTGCCAGCAGCGCGCGAGCGGGGGGGCTTGAGACCCAGTACTTC. Translated, it gives CASSARAGGLETQYF.

This clonotype turned up a few times. J is TRBJ1-1 and V is TRBV12-5, with 7 bases fitting TRBD1. In germline, CDR1 is LGHNT, CDR2 FRNRAP. CDR3 length equals 12 residues. J lost 11 bases, V lost 5 bases, and 8 bases had no gene match. In nucleotides, the CDR3 is TGTGCTAGTGGTACCGGACAGGAAAACGCTTTCTTT. It is translated as CASGTGQENAFF.

The V call is TRBV30, the J call TRBJ1-2; no definite D call. V was pared by 0 bases and J by 2 bases, with 7 bases between. The CDR3 contains 13 residues. CDR1 GTSNPN and CDR2 SVGIG come from the germline V gene (reference sequence). This CDR3 reads CAWSVILNYGYTF. The CDR3 DNA follows: TGTGCCTGGAGTGTAATCCTGAACTATGGCTACACCTTC.

This rearrangement joins TRBV20-1 to TRBJ1-5; TRBD1 might be the D (6 bases). The CDR3 has 13 residues. Germline values: CDR1 DFQATT, CDR2 SNEGSKA (reference sequence). Trimming removed 5 bases from V and 7 bases from J, with 15 bases in between. DNA for the CDR3: TGCAGTGCTCGTGGGGGGGCGAGGCAGCCCCAGCATTTT. It yields the protein CSARGGARQPQHF.

This clonotype was observed a handful of times. V usage is TRBV7-8 and J usage is TRBJ1-4, with TRBD1 as a possible D gene (6 bases). In germline, CDR1 is SGHVS, CDR2 FQNEAQ. CDR3 length: 14 residues. The V and J ends lost 3 bases and 4 bases respectively, with 9 bases between them. The CDR3 bases are TGTGCCAGCAGCTTTTCAGGGGTTAATGAAAAACTGTTTTTT. Amino acid sequence: CASSFSGVNEKLFF.

The chain is built from TRBV27 and TRBJ2-5, with D unresolved. V was pared by 5 bases and J by 4 bases, with 14 bases between. CDR3 length: 14 amino acids. Germline CDR1 MNHEY, CDR2 SMNVEV (reference sequence). The CDR3 nucleotides are TGTGCCAGCAGTGCCAGCGTGACATTAGAGACCCAGTACTTC. Translation: CASSASVTLETQYF.

V usage is TRBV5-5 and J usage is TRBJ2-7, with TRBD2 matching 7 bases. This CDR3 has 17 amino acids. Unmatched junction bases numbered 15, after V lost 0 bases and J lost 6 bases. Germline values: CDR1 SGHKS, CDR2 YYEKEE (reference sequence). CDR3: CASSLVSPASGNGEQYF. CDR3 nucleotides: TGTGCCAGCAGCTTGGTGTCGCCGGCCAGCGGGAATGGCGAGCAGTACTTC.